This entry features one T cell receptor beta chain sequence. The antigen is unknown. Clones were read by immunoSEQ multiplex PCR, and TCRdb kept only the in-frame ones, dropping some. Of around 60,000 clones in the sample, about three quarters were seen once. The record originates from a study of vaccination effects on CD4 cells after COVID-19. V shed 1 base and J shed 4 bases, with 6 bases lying between them. The CDR3 is 13 residues long. CDR1 is MDHEN and CDR2 is SYDVKM in the germline V gene. Antigen-specific CD4+ T cells were expanded with viral peptide pools in the ViraFEST assay before sequencing. Investigators separated out CD4+ T cells once approximately 9 days of culture had passed. Of the BNT162b2 and mRNA-1273 vaccines, participants received two doses of one or the other. Half-medium exchanges with IL-2 medium took place on days 3 and 7. Study-level points and caveats: Convalescent patients were scarce, and early post-infection timepoints were absent. Late post-vaccination, clones induced by infection and those induced by vaccine underwent marked clonal contraction.

The specimen comprised CD4+ T cells from PBMCs cultured with HCoV-229E spike peptides, sampled after COVID-19 vaccination. The receptor was derived from a human donor who received a COVID-19 vaccine. This chain links TRBV28 with TRBJ2-3; D is unresolved. The CDR3 coding sequence is TGTGCCAGCAGTTTATCTCCGCCAGATACGCAGTATTTT. Protein product: CASSLSPPDTQYF.